The sequence of this T cell receptor beta chain was determined in a study of Tregs in tolerant kidney transplant recipients. As to this clone: Its antigen is still unknown. The CDR3 end falls 3 residues outside the read, so it is completed with the germline J gene.

Unstimulated regulatory T cells (CD4+CD25+CD127-), CD4+CD25- non-regulatory cells, CD4 and CD8 cells were FACS-sorted from thawed PBMCs. The ends were cut back, 7 bases at V and 6 bases at J, with 11 bases in the middle. The germline gives CDR1 SGHAT, CDR2 FQNNGV. This CDR3 contains 12 residues. TCRdb's table, derived via immunoSEQ multiplex PCR, lists solely in-frame clones and lacks some. Its table records over 45,000 clones. Regarding the study as a whole: The most relevant donor-specific Treg TCRbeta repertoire apparently came from expansion with activated donor B cells. Few patients were studied, so findings need validation in larger groups. In tolerant patients, donor-specific Tregs outgrew total Tregs, suggesting antigen-driven expansion.

The sequence was obtained from a human donor who received a combined kidney and bone marrow transplant. The sequencing used CD4+ T cells from blood, collected before the transplant. The chain joins TRBV11-2 to TRBJ2-3; D remains ambiguous. The DNA read from the CDR3 is TGTGCCAGCACCCGAGAAGGGGATACG. Translation gives CASTREGDT. The entire CDR3 is CASTREGDTQYF.